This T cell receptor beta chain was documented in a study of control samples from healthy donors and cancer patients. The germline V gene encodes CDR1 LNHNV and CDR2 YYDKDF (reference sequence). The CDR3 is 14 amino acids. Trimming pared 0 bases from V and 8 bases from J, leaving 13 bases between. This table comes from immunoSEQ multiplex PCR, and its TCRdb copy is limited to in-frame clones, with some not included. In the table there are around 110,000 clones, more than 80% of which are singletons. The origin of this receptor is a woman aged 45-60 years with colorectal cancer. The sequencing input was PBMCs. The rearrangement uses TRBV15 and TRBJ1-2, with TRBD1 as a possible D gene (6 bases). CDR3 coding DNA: TGTGCCACCAGCAGAGAAGTGAGGGGGTCCGGCTACACCTTC. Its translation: CATSREVRGSGYTF.